The 8 T cell receptor beta chains in this list originate from one sample, sequenced in a study of control samples from healthy donors and cancer patients. The assay was immunoSEQ multiplex PCR, and TCRdb's table has in-frame clones only and misses some. The table includes 120,000 or so clones, around 92% detected once. Source material: PBMCs. The receptors shown here come from a man aged 80 or over with head and neck cancer.

This rearrangement joins TRBV6-6 to TRBJ2-5; no clear D. Looked up from germline, CDR1 is MNHNY and CDR2 is SVGAGI (reference sequence). This CDR3 is 14 amino acids long. The V end was cut by 5 bases, the J end by 1 base, with 11 bases between. The CDR3 DNA follows: TGTGCCAGCAGTCCACGACCGGCCCAAGAGACCCAGTACTTC. Its protein is CASSPRPAQETQYF.

V and J are TRBV21-1 and TRBJ1-5; whether TRBD1, the table's D call, matches the DNA was not checked. TRBV21-1 is classified as a pseudogene. CDR3 length: 16 amino acids. The CDR3 region has the DNA TGTGCCGGCAGCAAACCCGCAGGGGGCGAAGATCAGCCCCAGCATTTT. Amino acids: CAGSKPAGGEDQPQHF.

This clone has only one observation. The J gene is TRBJ1-6, the V gene TRBV5-4; no clear D gene. Per the germline V gene, CDR1 is SGHNT and CDR2 is YYREEE (reference sequence). The CDR3 runs to 15 residues. Trimming took off 2 bases at V and 7 bases at J, with 13 bases between the two ends. CDR3 loop: CASSLIAAGNSPLHF. The CDR3 DNA reads as TGTGCCAGCAGCTTAATTGCGGCGGGAAATTCACCCCTCCACTTT. Based on the CDR3 plus reference TRBV5-4 and TRBJ1-6, the full variable domain is ETGVTQSPTHLIKTRGQQVTLRCSSQSGHNTVSWYQQALGQGPQFIFQYYREEENGRGNFPPRFSGLQFPNYSSELNVNALELDDSALYLCASSLIAAGNSPLHFGNGTRLTVT.

The gene calls are TRBV11-2 and TRBJ1-3, with TRBD1 matching over 9 bases. This CDR3 is built from 15 residues. Germline assignment: CDR1 SGHAT and CDR2 FQNNGV. Trimming at V came to 5 bases and at J to 9 bases, leaving 11 bases not matched to a gene. This chain's CDR3 is CASSTPGTGYPTIYF. The CDR3 DNA reads TGTGCCAGCAGCACACCCGGGACAGGGTATCCCACCATATATTTT.

V and J are TRBV5-4 and TRBJ2-1, with a possible D match to TRBD1 (5 bases). The CDR3 is 15 amino acids. V shed 2 bases and J shed 0 bases, with 9 bases lying between them. Germline V gene data show CDR1 as SGHNT and CDR2 as YYREEE (reference sequence). The CDR3 spells CASSFGRVSYNEQFF. In DNA form, the CDR3 reads TGTGCCAGCAGCTTCGGCAGGGTCTCCTACAATGAGCAGTTCTTC.

The rearrangement joins TRBV6-5 to TRBJ2-5, with a tentative D call TRBD1 (6 bases). V shed 8 bases and J shed 4 bases, with 11 bases lying between them. Per germline, CDR1 MNHEY and CDR2 SVGAGI. This CDR3 spans 12 amino acids. The CDR3 protein is CASRWGLETQYF. The CDR3 DNA reads TGTGCCAGCCGGTGGGGGCTAGAGACCCAGTACTTC.

DNA for the CDR3: TGTGCCAGCAGCCCAGACAGCACCTACGAGCAGTACTTC. This encodes CASSPDSTYEQYF. This chain uses TRBV21-1 with TRBJ2-7; TRBD1 reflects the table's D call only, with no check against the DNA. TRBV21-1 is labeled a pseudogene. The CDR3 is 13 amino acids.

The chain employs TRBV6-5 and TRBJ1-1; 9 positions agree with TRBD1. The length of the CDR3 is 15 residues. With V trimmed by 6 bases and J by 1 base, 6 bases remained unmatched. The V gene's germline CDR1 is MNHEY and CDR2 SVGAGI. The CDR3 bases are TGTGCCAGCAGGCCCGGACAGGGGTGGAACACTGAAGCTTTCTTT. As protein: CASRPGQGWNTEAFF.